This entry lists 31 T cell receptor beta chains sequenced from one sample in a study of shared clonotypes between healthy human individuals. The assay was immunoSEQ multiplex PCR, and TCRdb's table has in-frame clones only and misses some. This table holds hundreds of thousands of clones, around 93% found once. CD8 cells classed as naive were CD45RO-negative and positively selected for CCR7, excluding terminally differentiated effector memory CD45RA+ cells. The sequenced material came from naive CD8+ T cells sorted from blood. These receptor sequences come from a young man in good health.

The chain recombines TRBV6-1 with TRBJ2-2, with a weak D call TRBD2 (5 bases). This CDR3 contains 14 residues. V lost 8 bases to trimming and J lost 3 bases, with 13 bases between them. The germline V gene has CDR1 MNHNS and CDR2 SASEGT. CDR3 in amino acids: CASRKGADTGELFF. The CDR3 nucleotides read TGTGCCAGCCGAAAGGGAGCGGACACCGGGGAGCTGTTTTTT.

The chain has TRBV7-9 and TRBJ2-5; 9 bases fit TRBD1. The CDR3 extends over 14 amino acids. Germline assignment: CDR1 SEHNR and CDR2 FQNEAQ (reference sequence). The V and J ends lost 8 bases and 2 bases, in that order; junction bases with no gene match: 6. In nucleotides, the CDR3 is TGTGCCAGCGAGGGACAGGGAGGACAAGAGACCCAGTACTTC. Amino acids: CASEGQGGQETQYF.

The rearrangement uses TRBV5-8 and TRBJ1-5; D unclear. This CDR3 is 17 amino acids long. V lost 2 bases to trimming and J lost 0 bases, with 15 bases between them. The germline gives CDR1 SGHTS, CDR2 YDEGEE. The DNA for the CDR3 is TGTGCCAGCAGCTTTAAAGCTTATGGAGATAGCAATCAGCCCCAGCATTTT. It codes for CASSFKAYGDSNQPQHF. The entire variable domain, with the rest obtained from reference TRBV5-8 and TRBJ1-5, is as follows: EAGVTQSPTHLIKTRGQQATLRCSPISGHTSVYWYQQALGLGLQFLLWYDEGEERNRGNFPPRFSGRQFPNYSSELNVNALELEDSALYLCASSFKAYGDSNQPQHFGDGTRLSIL.

This clone was counted a single time. This chain joins TRBV11-2 and TRBJ2-4; TRBD2 matches 10 bases. The germline gives CDR1 SGHAT, CDR2 FQNNGV. After removal of 4 bases from V and 2 bases from J, the junction contained 5 bases not matched to a gene. CDR3 length equals 16 residues. CDR3 sequence (DNA): TGTGCCAGCAGCTCCCTAGCGGGAGACACCAAAAACATTCAGTACTTC. This codes for CASSSLAGDTKNIQYF.

The rearrangement joins TRBV10-1 to TRBJ2-7; 8 nucleotides match TRBD1. The CDR3 is 14 residues long. Per the germline V gene, CDR1 is WNHNN and CDR2 is SYGVQD (reference sequence). V trimming: 2 bases; J trimming: 6 bases; junction bases outside the gene matches: 6. The CDR3 spells CASSEETGALEQYF. CDR3 coding DNA: TGCGCCAGCAGTGAGGAGACAGGGGCCCTCGAGCAGTACTTC.

This chain joins TRBV13 and TRBJ2-1, with 7 bases fitting TRBD2. V shed 5 bases and J 6 bases; nucleotides not matched to a gene: 13. Looked up from germline, CDR1 is PRHDT and CDR2 is FYEKMQ (reference sequence). The CDR3 has 16 residues. CDR3 loop: CASSHPTGEGLNEQFF. In DNA form, the CDR3 reads TGTGCCAGCAGCCACCCTACCGGGGAGGGTCTCAATGAGCAGTTCTTC.

The CDR3 nucleotides are TGTGCCAGCAGCACCGGACAGATCATGAACACTGAAGCTTTCTTT. It is translated as CASSTGQIMNTEAFF. The J gene is TRBJ1-1, the V gene TRBV28; perhaps TRBD1 as D (6 bases). Per germline, CDR1 MDHEN and CDR2 SYDVKM. Trimming stripped 6 bases from V and 0 bases from J, with 14 bases between. The CDR3 has 15 amino acids.

The CDR3 spells CASSSYTLEQYF. The CDR3 DNA reads as TGCGCCAGCAGCTCGTATACCTTGGAGCAGTACTTC. J is TRBJ2-7 and V is TRBV5-1; D remains ambiguous. This CDR3 has 12 residues. Trimming removed 3 bases from V and 7 bases from J, with 11 bases in between. Germline V lookup: CDR1 SGHRS, CDR2 YFSETQ.

The chain is built from TRBV2 and TRBJ2-7; D is perhaps TRBD2 (5 bases). Looked up from germline, CDR1 is SNHLY and CDR2 is FYNNEI. The CDR3 consists of 14 residues. Deletions cut 4 bases from V and 0 bases from J, with 10 bases between. CDR3 nucleotide sequence: TGTGCCAGCAGTGTCAGCGGAAGCTCCTACGAGCAGTACTTC. This codes for CASSVSGSSYEQYF.

V usage is TRBV9 and J usage is TRBJ2-7; D gene unclear. The CDR3 covers 12 residues. Trimming removed 0 bases at V and 6 bases at J, with 7 bases between. Germline CDR1 reads SGDLS; CDR2 reads YYNGEE. CDR3 DNA: TGTGCCAGCAGCGTAGGATTAGGCGAGCAGTACTTC. Protein product: CASSVGLGEQYF.

The chain links TRBV5-1 to TRBJ2-1; D gene ambiguous. There are 13 residues in the CDR3. CDR1 is SGHRS, CDR2 YFSETQ, per germline. V was cut by 0 bases and J by 5 bases, with 6 bases left in between. DNA of the CDR3: TGCGCCAGCAGCTTGGAATCCAACAATGAGCAGTTCTTC. This sequence encodes CASSLESNNEQFF.

The chain uses TRBV5-5 and TRBJ2-3; 7 nucleotides align to TRBD2. The germline V gene has CDR1 SGHKS and CDR2 YYEKEE (reference sequence). CDR3 length: 17 residues. Germline trimming cut 0 bases from V and 2 bases from J; bases unmatched to any gene: 9. The CDR3 DNA sequence: TGTGCCAGCAGCTTGGTCTGGCGGGAGAGTAACACAGATACGCAGTATTTT. This encodes CASSLVWRESNTDTQYF. The whole variable domain, filled in from reference TRBV5-5 and TRBJ2-3, reads DAGVTQSPTHLIKTRGQQVTLRCSPISGHKSVSWYQQVLGQGPQFIFQYYEKEERGRGNFPDRFSARQFPNYSSELNVNALLLGDSALYLCASSLVWRESNTDTQYFGPGTRLTVL.

The J gene is TRBJ2-3, the V gene TRBV19, with 7 bases fitting TRBD1. With 6 bases clipped from V and 8 bases from J, the junction kept 14 bases outside the gene matches. CDR3 length equals 15 residues. Germline assignment: CDR1 LNHDA and CDR2 SQIVND (reference sequence). DNA for the CDR3: TGTGCCAGTAGGAGTCTCCAGAGACAGGGCTCTACGCAGTATTTT. It translates to CASRSLQRQGSTQYF.

V is TRBV13 and J is TRBJ1-5, with D uncertain. Looked up from germline, CDR1 is PRHDT and CDR2 is FYEKMQ (reference sequence). The CDR3 contains 14 residues. V dropped 3 bases and J dropped 4 bases, with 10 bases sitting between them. The CDR3 coding sequence is TGTGCCAGCAGCTTTAGAGGGCTAAATCAGCCCCAGCATTTT. It codes for CASSFRGLNQPQHF.

The V call is TRBV19, the J call TRBJ1-2; 8 positions agree with TRBD1. This CDR3 has 15 amino acids. J gave up 5 bases and V 7 bases, and 12 bases lay outside the gene matches. CDR1 LNHDA and CDR2 SQIVND come from the germline V gene (reference sequence). This CDR3 is CASNEMGTGLYGYTF. In nucleotides, the CDR3 is TGTGCCAGTAATGAAATGGGGACAGGACTTTATGGCTACACCTTC.

This chain joins TRBV28 and TRBJ2-5; tentative D call: TRBD2 (5 bases). The CDR3 sequence is 12 residues long. Trimming shortened V by 5 bases and J by 7 bases, and 11 bases separated the two germline ends. Germline CDR1 MDHEN, CDR2 SYDVKM. The CDR3 loop reads CASSNSGVTQYF. Here the CDR3 DNA reads TGTGCCAGCAGTAACAGCGGCGTGACCCAGTACTTC.

The CDR3 DNA sequence: TGTGCCAGCAGTTACTCGAACGGGGAGCTGTTTTTT. Its translation is CASSYSNGELFF. V is TRBV6-5 and J is TRBJ2-2; D gene ambiguous. Trimming cost V 0 bases and J 7 bases, with 3 bases left between them. Germline CDR1 reads MNHEY; CDR2 reads SVGAGI. The CDR3 spans 12 residues.

The rearrangement joins TRBV5-4 to TRBJ2-7; 8 bases are a match to TRBD1. V lost 5 bases, J lost 0 bases, and 4 bases stayed unmatched. The V gene's germline CDR1 is SGHNT and CDR2 YYREEE (reference sequence). The CDR3 has 14 residues. CDR3 in amino acids: CASRYQGASYEQYF. The CDR3, as DNA: TGTGCCAGCAGATATCAGGGGGCCTCCTACGAGCAGTACTTC.

CDR3 protein: CSVEDRGPGEQFF. CDR3 in DNA: TGCAGCGTTGAAGATAGGGGGCCCGGTGAGCAGTTCTTC. The chain recombines TRBV29-1 with TRBJ2-1; 7 nucleotides agree with TRBD1. Germline V gene lookup returns CDR1 SQVTM and CDR2 ANQGSEA. V lost 0 bases to trimming and J lost 9 bases; unmatched junction nucleotides: 5. The CDR3 is made up of 13 amino acids.

The V and J genes are TRBV7-3 and TRBJ2-1, with TRBD2 identical over 13 bases. J lost 7 bases, V lost 8 bases, and 11 bases had no gene match. The CDR3 loop spans 16 amino acids. CDR1 SGHTA and CDR2 FQGTGA come from the germline V gene. For the CDR3, the DNA is TGTGCCAGCGCGAGAACGGGACTAGCGGGATTAAATGAGCAGTTCTTC. Translation gives CASARTGLAGLNEQFF.

This chain joins TRBV7-6 and TRBJ2-2; no firm D call. The ends were cut back, 1 base at V and 4 bases at J, with 7 bases in the middle. CDR1 and CDR2 (germline): SGHVS, FNYEAQ. The CDR3 contains 14 residues. The CDR3 protein is CASSLGASTGELFF. The DNA for the CDR3 is TGTGCCAGCAGCTTAGGGGCTAGCACCGGGGAGCTGTTTTTT.

This chain connects TRBV28 to TRBJ1-5; no clear D. The CDR3 spans 15 residues. Germline CDR1 is MDHEN and CDR2 is SYDVKM. V was pared by 4 bases and J by 5 bases, with 15 bases between. CDR3 residues: CASSSYWQSDQPQHF. CDR3 DNA: TGTGCCAGCAGTTCGTATTGGCAATCGGATCAGCCCCAGCATTTT. The variable domain in full, with the rest retrieved from reference TRBV28 and TRBJ1-5, is DVKVTQSSRYLVKRTGEKVFLECVQDMDHENMFWYRQDPGLGLRLIYFSYDVKMKEKGDIPEGYSVSREKKERFSLILESASTNQTSMYLCASSSYWQSDQPQHFGDGTRLSIL.

This chain joins TRBV30 and TRBJ1-5; D is unclear. There are 12 residues in the CDR3. V lost 0 bases and J 7 bases, leaving 7 bases between the germline ends. Germline V CDR1 and CDR2: GTSNPN, SVGIG (reference sequence). CDR3 nucleotide sequence: TGTGCCTGGAGTGTAGTCGAGCAGCCCCAGCATTTT. Translating gives CAWSVVEQPQHF.

V gene TRBV7-9 combines with J gene TRBJ2-1, with 12 bases fitting TRBD2. Germline-derived CDR1 and CDR2 are SEHNR and FQNEAQ (reference sequence). Unmatched junction bases numbered 18, after V lost 8 bases and J lost 7 bases. The CDR3 sequence is 18 residues long. The CDR3 sequence: CASGERAGLAGPTNEQFF. CDR3 DNA: TGTGCCAGCGGGGAACGAGCGGGACTAGCGGGCCCCACAAATGAGCAGTTCTTC.

This sequence joins TRBV7-3 and TRBJ2-1; TRBD2 matches at 10 bases. The CDR3 contains 15 residues. The V and J ends lost 1 base and 9 bases, in that order; junction bases with no gene match: 6. CDR1 and CDR2 (germline): SGHTA, FQGTGA. The CDR3 sequence: CASSLMASGRTEQFF. In DNA form, the CDR3 reads TGTGCCAGCAGCTTAATGGCTAGCGGGAGAACTGAGCAGTTCTTC.

This clone was recorded only once. The chain couples TRBV7-9 to TRBJ2-1; 10 positions agree with TRBD2. CDR1 is SEHNR, CDR2 FQNEAQ, per germline (reference sequence). J lost 4 bases, V lost 7 bases, and 4 bases had no gene match. CDR3 length equals 14 residues. The chain's CDR3 is CASIGTSVYNEQFF. The CDR3 bases are TGTGCCAGCATAGGGACTAGCGTTTACAATGAGCAGTTCTTC.

V and J are TRBV7-9 and TRBJ2-1; the match to TRBD2 covers 9 bases. The J segment lost 6 bases and the V segment lost 5 bases, leaving 11 bases of the junction unmatched. This CDR3 has 16 amino acids. The germline V gene encodes CDR1 SEHNR and CDR2 FQNEAQ (reference sequence). Here the CDR3 reads CASSPFSGGIPNEQFF. For the CDR3, the DNA is TGTGCCAGCAGCCCGTTTAGCGGGGGAATCCCCAATGAGCAGTTCTTC.

The chain links TRBV10-1 to TRBJ2-3; D remains unclear. The V and J ends lost 3 bases and 6 bases respectively, with 10 bases between them. Germline values: CDR1 WNHNN, CDR2 SYGVQD (reference sequence). The CDR3 contains 13 residues. The DNA for the CDR3 is TGCGCCAGCAGTGATCCCGGGCCCGATACGCAGTATTTT. This translates into CASSDPGPDTQYF.

This chain links TRBV28 with TRBJ2-3; the D is unclear. This CDR3 is 12 amino acids long. CDR1 MDHEN and CDR2 SYDVKM come from the germline V gene. Trimming shortened V by 3 bases and J by 4 bases, and 5 bases separated the two germline ends. CDR3 amino acids: CASSFSSDTQYF. Here the CDR3 DNA reads TGTGCCAGCAGTTTTTCTTCAGATACGCAGTATTTT.

This clone was observed once. This sequence joins TRBV7-3 and TRBJ2-7; possibly TRBD2 for D (6 bases). Per germline, CDR1 SGHTA and CDR2 FQGTGA. The CDR3 is 14 residues long. V was cut by 5 bases and J by 1 base, with 12 bases left in between. The CDR3: CASSVDGGSYEQYF. The CDR3 DNA sequence: TGTGCCAGCAGCGTCGACGGGGGATCCTACGAGCAGTACTTC.

V gene TRBV27 combines with J gene TRBJ2-1; 7 positions agree with TRBD2. This CDR3 region has 13 residues. V lost 5 bases and J lost 14; bases outside the gene matches: 12. Germline-derived CDR1 and CDR2 are MNHEY and SMNVEV (reference sequence). The CDR3 DNA reads TGTGCCAGCAGTCTTGGGGGAGGGCCTACAAAGTTCTTC. This translates into CASSLGGGPTKFF.